This is a list of T cell receptor beta chains from one sample in a study of CD8+CD57+ T cells in acquired aplastic anemia. TCRdb re-analysed the reads in MiXCR, keeping a single row per CDR3 protein. This table has 80,000 to 100,000 distinct CDR3 sequences, about 66% appearing once. The source material was sorted CD4+, CD8+, or CD8+CD57+ T cells (not recorded which) from PBMCs. The receptor set was obtained from a human donor with aplastic anemia. Each CDR3 is given with its conserved first and last residue. The order of the fields is J gene, V gene, D gene, clone size, CDR3 DNA, CDR3 protein. The D gene is left open where the match is weak. The size entry is marked missing in some rows and otherwise reads once, few, many or a size class.

TRBJ1-2 TRBV6-5 TRBD1 NA TGTGCCAGCAGTTACCCGGGACAGGGAAACTATGGCTACACCTTC CASSYPGQGNYGYTF
TRBJ2-5 TRBV25-1 NA NA TGTGCCAGCAGTGAGTCGTTAGAGACCCAGTACTTC CASSESLETQYF
TRBJ2-5 TRBV7-2 TRBD1 NA TGTGCCAGCAGCCCGGACAGGGGGCGAGAGACCCAGTACTTC CASSPDRGRETQYF
TRBJ1-2 TRBV7-3 NA once TGTGCCAGCAGTGAAGACAGCATCATCTATGGCTACACCTTC CASSEDSIIYGYTF
TRBJ1-5 TRBV20-1 NA few TGCAGTGCTAAAGGACAGCCCAATCAGCCCCAGCATTTT CSAKGQPNQPQHF
TRBJ2-1 TRBV15 NA once TGTGCCACCAGCACTCCACAGGGGACTACTTACAATGAGCAGTTCTTC CATSTPQGTTYNEQFF
TRBJ2-5 TRBV20-1 NA many TGCAGTGCTAGAGTACTAGCTGGGCTGACCCAGTACTTC CSARVLAGLTQYF
TRBJ1-3 TRBV2 NA NA TGTGCCAGAAGTACCAGGGACTCTGGAAACACCATATATTTT CARSTRDSGNTIYF
TRBJ1-2 TRBV15 NA NA TGTGCCACCAGCCTCCAGGGTCGCCTCGACTATGGCTACACCTTC CATSLQGRLDYGYTF
TRBJ2-7 TRBV2 TRBD1 few TGTGCCAGCAGGCCCGGACAGGGGGAGACCTACGAGCAGTACTTC CASRPGQGETYEQYF
TRBJ1-1 TRBV12-3/TRBV12-4 TRBD1 few TGTGCCAGCTCCTTAACGGTGGGACAGGGGAGCACTGAAGCTTTCTTT CASSLTVGQGSTEAFF
TRBJ2-5 TRBV11-2 TRBD1 few TGTGCCAGCAGCTTGACAGGGGGAGGAGAGACCCAGTACTTC CASSLTGGGETQYF
TRBJ2-7 TRBV20-1 TRBD2 NA TGCAGTGCTAGAGATTGGGGCGGGGGGCACTACGAGCAGTACTTC CSARDWGGGHYEQYF
TRBJ1-1 TRBV12-3/TRBV12-4 NA many TGTGCCAGCAACTTGGGGGGGTCTGAAGCTTTCTTT CASNLGGSEAFF
TRBJ2-3 TRBV29-1 NA NA TGCAGCGTTGTAGGCAGGAACACAGATACGCAGTATTTT CSVVGRNTDTQYF
TRBJ2-3 TRBV10-3 TRBD1 few TGTGCCATCAGTGTTCCGGACAGGGGGTTTGATACGCAGTATTTT CAISVPDRGFDTQYF
TRBJ2-5 TRBV20-1 TRBD2 NA TGCAGTGCTAGAGTGCCTCCTGGGACTAGCGGGAGGGCCATGGAGACCCAGTACTTC CSARVPPGTSGRAMETQYF
TRBJ1-2 TRBV2 NA once TGTGCCAGCAGTCCCAGATCCGAGATCAGCTATGGCAACACCTTC CASSPRSEISYGNTF
TRBJ2-1 TRBV19 TRBD2 NA TGTGCCAGTAGCCCACTAGCGGGAGTTGATGAGCAGTTCTTC CASSPLAGVDEQFF
TRBJ2-7 TRBV20-1 TRBD2 once TGCAGTGCTACTCAGACTAGCGGCCTCTACGAGCAGTACTTC CSATQTSGLYEQYF
TRBJ2-7 TRBV6-5 TRBD1 NA TGTGCCAGCAGTAACGGACAGGCCGACTACGAGCAGCACTTC CASSNGQADYEQHF
TRBJ2-1 TRBV27 TRBD2 many TGTGCCAGCAGTTTATGGGTAGGACTAGCGGGAGGGGGAAATGAGCAGTTCTTC CASSLWVGLAGGGNEQFF